The present entry profiles one TCR beta chain with its context. Its cognate antigen is unknown. A multiplex PCR was run with 60 Vbeta primers and 13 Jbeta primers. The table came from immunoSEQ multiplex PCR; TCRdb's copy has only in-frame clones and leaves some out. This sample has about 160,000 clones, with approximately 72% found just once. Germline-derived CDR1 and CDR2 are SGHTA and FQGNSA. CDR3 length equals 15 residues. The V gene end was trimmed by 1 base and the J gene end by 3 bases; junction bases not matched to a gene: 2. This record belongs to a study of cytomegalovirus exposure and HLA in healthy donors. Study observations and caveats: In vitro experiments confirmed that a few CMV-associated chains were specific for CMV antigens. In an earlier analysis, about 87% or about 30%: the productive usage of most TCR beta V segments.

Material: PBMCs. The source of this sequence is a man aged 50-59 years in good health and CMV-seronegative. The V and J genes are TRBV7-2 and TRBJ2-3, with TRBD1 identical over 9 bases. The CDR3, as DNA: TGTGCCAGCAGCTTAGGGACAGGGGTAACAGATACGCAGTATTTT. It is translated as CASSLGTGVTDTQYF.